One TCR beta chain is described in this entry. Its antigen is as yet unknown. This sample was included in a study of OX40 agonist ivuxolimab in advanced cancers. Notes on the study in general: CD4+ T cells averaged fewer expanded clones than CD8+ T cells.

Assay: immunoSEQ multiplex PCR; the TCRdb copy retains only in-frame clones and omits some. Of about 92,000 clones in the sample, 70% to 85% were seen once. This CDR3 has 13 amino acids. V shed 6 bases and J 7 bases; nucleotides not matched to a gene: 2. Germline V gene lookup returns CDR1 SNHLY and CDR2 FYNNEI. The clonotype comes from an adult with an advanced solid tumor such as melanoma, head and neck, liver or kidney cancer. The starting material was CD4+ or CD8+ T cells sorted from blood, obtained in a trial of the OX40 agonist ivuxolimab. The chain combines TRBV2 with TRBJ2-1, with TRBD2 matching over 11 bases. The CDR3 bases are TGTGCCAGCAGGGCTAGCGGGAGGAATGAGCAGTTCTTC. This sequence encodes CASRASGRNEQFF.